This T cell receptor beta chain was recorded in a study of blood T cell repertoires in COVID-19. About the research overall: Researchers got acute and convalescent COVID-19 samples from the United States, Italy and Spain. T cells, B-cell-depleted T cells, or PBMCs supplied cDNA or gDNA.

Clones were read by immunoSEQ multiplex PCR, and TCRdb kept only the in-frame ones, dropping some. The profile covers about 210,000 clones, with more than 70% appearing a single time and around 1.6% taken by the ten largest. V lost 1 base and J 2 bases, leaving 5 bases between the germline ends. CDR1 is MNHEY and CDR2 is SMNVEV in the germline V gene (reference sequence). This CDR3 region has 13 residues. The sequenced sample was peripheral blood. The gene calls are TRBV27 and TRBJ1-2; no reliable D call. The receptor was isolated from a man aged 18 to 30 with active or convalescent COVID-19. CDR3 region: CASSLYGNYGYTF. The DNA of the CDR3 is TGTGCCAGCAGTTTATACGGGAACTATGGCTACACCTTC.